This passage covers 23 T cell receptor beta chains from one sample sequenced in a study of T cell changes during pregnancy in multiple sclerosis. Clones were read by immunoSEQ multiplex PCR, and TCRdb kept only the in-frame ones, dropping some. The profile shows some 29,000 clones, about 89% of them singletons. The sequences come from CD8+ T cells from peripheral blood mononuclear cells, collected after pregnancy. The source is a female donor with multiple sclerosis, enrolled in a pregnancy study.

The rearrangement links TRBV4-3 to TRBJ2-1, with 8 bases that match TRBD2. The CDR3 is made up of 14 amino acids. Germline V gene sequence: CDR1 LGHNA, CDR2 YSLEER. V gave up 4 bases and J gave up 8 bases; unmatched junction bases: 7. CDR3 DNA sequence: TGCGCCAGCAGCCCAAATTTAGCGGGATATGAGCAGTTCTTC. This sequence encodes CASSPNLAGYEQFF.

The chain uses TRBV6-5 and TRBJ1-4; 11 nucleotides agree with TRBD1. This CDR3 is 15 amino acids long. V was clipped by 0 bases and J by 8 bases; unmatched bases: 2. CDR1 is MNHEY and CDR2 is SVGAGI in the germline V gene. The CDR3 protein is CASSYSGTGGEKLFF. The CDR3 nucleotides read TGTGCCAGCAGTTACTCAGGGACAGGGGGGGAAAAACTGTTTTTT.

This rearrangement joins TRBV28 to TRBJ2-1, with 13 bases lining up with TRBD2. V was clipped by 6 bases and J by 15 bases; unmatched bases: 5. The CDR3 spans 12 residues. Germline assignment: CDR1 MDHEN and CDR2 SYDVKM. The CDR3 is CASSHTSGRGFF. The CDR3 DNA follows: TGTGCCAGCAGCCATACTAGCGGGAGGGGGTTCTTC.

The CDR3 here is CARSRTGGAMKEKLFF. Here the CDR3 DNA reads TGTGCCAGAAGCCGTACAGGGGGCGCGATGAAGGAAAAACTGTTTTTT. The chain recombines TRBV5-3 with TRBJ1-4, with TRBD1 identical over 9 bases. TRBV5-3 is identified as an open reading frame with a role that is uncertain. With 4 bases clipped from V and 8 bases from J, the junction kept 12 bases outside the gene matches. The CDR3 spans 16 residues.

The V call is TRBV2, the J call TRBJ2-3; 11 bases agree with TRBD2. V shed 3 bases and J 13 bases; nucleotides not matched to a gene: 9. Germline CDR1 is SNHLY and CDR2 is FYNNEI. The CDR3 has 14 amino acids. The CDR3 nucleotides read TGTGCCAGCAGTGAGCTGCTAGCGGGAGGTGGGGAGTATTTT. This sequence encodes CASSELLAGGGEYF. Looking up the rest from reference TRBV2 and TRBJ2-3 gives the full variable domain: EPEVTQTPSHQVTQMGQEVILRCVPISNHLYFYWYRQILGQKVEFLVSFYNNEISEKSEIFDDQFSVERPDGSNFTLKIRSTKLEDSAMYFCASSELLAGGGEYFGPGTRLTVL.

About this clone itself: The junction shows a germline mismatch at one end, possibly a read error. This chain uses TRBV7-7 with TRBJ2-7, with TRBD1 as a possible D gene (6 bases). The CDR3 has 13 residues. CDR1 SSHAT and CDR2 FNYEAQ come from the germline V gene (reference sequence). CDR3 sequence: CASSPGQRYEQYF. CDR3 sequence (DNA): TGTGCTAGCAGCCCTGGACAGCGCTACGAGCAGTACTTC.

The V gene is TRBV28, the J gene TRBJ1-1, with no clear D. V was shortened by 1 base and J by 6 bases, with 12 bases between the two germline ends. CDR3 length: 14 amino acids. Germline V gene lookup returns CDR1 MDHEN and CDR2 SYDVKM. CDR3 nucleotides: TGTGCCAGCAGTTTATCTGGGGAGACGGCTGAAGCTTTCTTT. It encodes CASSLSGETAEAFF.

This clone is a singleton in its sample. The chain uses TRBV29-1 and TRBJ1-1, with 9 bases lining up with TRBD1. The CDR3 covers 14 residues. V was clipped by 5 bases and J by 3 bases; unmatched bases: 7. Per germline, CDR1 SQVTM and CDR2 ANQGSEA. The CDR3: CSVTLRQGDTEAFF. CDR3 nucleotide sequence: TGCAGCGTTACCCTTCGACAGGGGGACACTGAAGCTTTCTTT.

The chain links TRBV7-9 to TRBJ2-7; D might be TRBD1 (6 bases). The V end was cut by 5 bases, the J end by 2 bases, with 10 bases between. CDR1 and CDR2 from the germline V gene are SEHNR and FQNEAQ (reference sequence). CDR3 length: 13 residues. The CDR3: CASSPGATYEQYF. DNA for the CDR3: TGTGCCAGCAGCCCAGGGGCAACCTACGAGCAGTACTTC.

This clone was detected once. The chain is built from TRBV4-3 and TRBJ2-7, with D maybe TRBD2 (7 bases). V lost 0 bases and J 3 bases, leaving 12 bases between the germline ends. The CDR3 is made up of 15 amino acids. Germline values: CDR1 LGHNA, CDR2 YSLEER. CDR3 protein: CASSQDGGPGYEQYF. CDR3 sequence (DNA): TGCGCCAGCAGCCAAGACGGGGGGCCGGGCTACGAGCAGTACTTC.

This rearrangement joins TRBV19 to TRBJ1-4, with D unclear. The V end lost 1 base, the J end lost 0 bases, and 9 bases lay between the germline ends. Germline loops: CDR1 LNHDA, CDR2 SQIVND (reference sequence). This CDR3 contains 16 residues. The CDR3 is CASSIGRISTNEKLFF. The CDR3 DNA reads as TGTGCCAGTAGTATAGGCAGGATCTCAACTAATGAAAAACTGTTTTTT.

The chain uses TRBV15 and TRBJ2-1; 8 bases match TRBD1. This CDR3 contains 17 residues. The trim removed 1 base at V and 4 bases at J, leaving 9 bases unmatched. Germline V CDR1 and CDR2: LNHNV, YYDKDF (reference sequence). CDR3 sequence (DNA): TGTGCCACCAGCAGAGCCAGGGGGCGACTCGAGTACAATGAGCAGTTCTTC. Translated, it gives CATSRARGRLEYNEQFF.

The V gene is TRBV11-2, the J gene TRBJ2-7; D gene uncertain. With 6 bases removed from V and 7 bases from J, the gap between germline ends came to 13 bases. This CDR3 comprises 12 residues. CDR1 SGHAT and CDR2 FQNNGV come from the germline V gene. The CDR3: CASRRLKEEQYF. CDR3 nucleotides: TGTGCCAGCAGAAGACTGAAGGAAGAGCAGTACTTC. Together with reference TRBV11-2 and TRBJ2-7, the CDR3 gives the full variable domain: EAGVAQSPRYKIIEKRQSVAFWCNPISGHATLYWYQQILGQGPKLLIQFQNNGVVDDSQLPKDRFSAERLKGVDSTLKIQPAKLEDSAVYLCASRRLKEEQYFGPGTRLTVT.

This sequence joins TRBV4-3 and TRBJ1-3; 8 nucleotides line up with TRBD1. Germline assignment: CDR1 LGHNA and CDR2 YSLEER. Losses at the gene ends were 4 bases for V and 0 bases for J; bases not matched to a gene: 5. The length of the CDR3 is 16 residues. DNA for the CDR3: TGCGCCAGCAGCCCGGACAGGGCCCCCTCTGGAAACACCATATATTTT. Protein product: CASSPDRAPSGNTIYF.

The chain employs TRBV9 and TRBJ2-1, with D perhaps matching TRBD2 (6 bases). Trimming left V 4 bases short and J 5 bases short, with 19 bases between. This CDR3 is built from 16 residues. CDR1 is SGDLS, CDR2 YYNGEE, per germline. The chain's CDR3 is CASSTPRGSGNNEQFF. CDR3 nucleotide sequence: TGTGCCAGCAGCACCCCCCGTGGTAGCGGTAACAATGAGCAGTTCTTC. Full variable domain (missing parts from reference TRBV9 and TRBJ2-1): DSGVTQTPKHLITATGQRVTLRCSPRSGDLSVYWYQQSLDQGLQFLIQYYNGEERAKGNILERFSAQQFPDLHSELNLSSLELGDSALYFCASSTPRGSGNNEQFFGPGTRLTVL.

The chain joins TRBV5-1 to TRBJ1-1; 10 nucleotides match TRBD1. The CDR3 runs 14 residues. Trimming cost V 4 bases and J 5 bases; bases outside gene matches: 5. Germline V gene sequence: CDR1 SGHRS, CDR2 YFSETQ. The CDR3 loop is CASSLTGGGTEAFF. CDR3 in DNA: TGCGCCAGCAGCCTGACAGGGGGCGGGACTGAAGCTTTCTTT.

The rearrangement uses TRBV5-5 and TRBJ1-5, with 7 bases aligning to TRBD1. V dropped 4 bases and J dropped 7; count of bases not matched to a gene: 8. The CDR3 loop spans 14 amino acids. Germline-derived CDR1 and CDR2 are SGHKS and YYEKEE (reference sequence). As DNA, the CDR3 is TGTGCCAGCAGCCCCGGAGGGGGCGTCCAGCCCCAGCATTTT. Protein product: CASSPGGGVQPQHF.

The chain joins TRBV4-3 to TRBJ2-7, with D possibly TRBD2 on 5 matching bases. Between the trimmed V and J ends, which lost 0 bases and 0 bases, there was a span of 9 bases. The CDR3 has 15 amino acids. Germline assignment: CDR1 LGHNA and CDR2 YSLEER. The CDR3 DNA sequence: TGCGCCAGCAGCCAAGACCGGAGCGGCTCCTACGAGCAGTACTTC. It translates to CASSQDRSGSYEQYF.

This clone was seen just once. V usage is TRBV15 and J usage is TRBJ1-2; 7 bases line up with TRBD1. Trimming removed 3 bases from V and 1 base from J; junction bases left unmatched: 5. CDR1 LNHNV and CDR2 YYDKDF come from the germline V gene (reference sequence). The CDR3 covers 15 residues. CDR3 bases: TGTGCCACCAGCAGTAACAGACAGGGTAACTATGGCTACACCTTC. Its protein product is CATSSNRQGNYGYTF.

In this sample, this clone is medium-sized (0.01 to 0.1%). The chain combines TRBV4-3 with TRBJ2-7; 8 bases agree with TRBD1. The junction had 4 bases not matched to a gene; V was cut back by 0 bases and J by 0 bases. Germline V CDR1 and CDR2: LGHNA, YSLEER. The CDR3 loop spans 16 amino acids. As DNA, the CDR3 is TGCGCCAGCAGCCAAGATCGACAGGGGAACTCCTACGAGCAGTACTTC. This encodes CASSQDRQGNSYEQYF.

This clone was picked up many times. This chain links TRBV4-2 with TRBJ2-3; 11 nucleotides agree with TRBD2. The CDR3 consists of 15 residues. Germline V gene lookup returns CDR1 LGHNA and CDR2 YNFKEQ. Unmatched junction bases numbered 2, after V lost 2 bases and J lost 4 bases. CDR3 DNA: TGTGCCAGCAGCCAAACTAGCGGGAGTCCAGATACGCAGTATTTT. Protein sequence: CASSQTSGSPDTQYF.

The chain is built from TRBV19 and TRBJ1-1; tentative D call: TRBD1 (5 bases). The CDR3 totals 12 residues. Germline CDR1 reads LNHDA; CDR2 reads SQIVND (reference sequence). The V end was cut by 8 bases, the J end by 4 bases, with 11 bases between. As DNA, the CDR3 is TGTGCCAGTTGGGGGGGTCGCACTGAAGCTTTCTTT. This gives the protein CASWGGRTEAFF.

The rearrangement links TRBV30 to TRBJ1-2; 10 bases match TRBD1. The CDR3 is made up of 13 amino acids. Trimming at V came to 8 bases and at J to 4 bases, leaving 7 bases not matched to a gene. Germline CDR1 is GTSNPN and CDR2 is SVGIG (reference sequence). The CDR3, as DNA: TGTGCCCGCCGGGACAGGGGCCCCTATGGCTACACCTTC. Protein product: CARRDRGPYGYTF.